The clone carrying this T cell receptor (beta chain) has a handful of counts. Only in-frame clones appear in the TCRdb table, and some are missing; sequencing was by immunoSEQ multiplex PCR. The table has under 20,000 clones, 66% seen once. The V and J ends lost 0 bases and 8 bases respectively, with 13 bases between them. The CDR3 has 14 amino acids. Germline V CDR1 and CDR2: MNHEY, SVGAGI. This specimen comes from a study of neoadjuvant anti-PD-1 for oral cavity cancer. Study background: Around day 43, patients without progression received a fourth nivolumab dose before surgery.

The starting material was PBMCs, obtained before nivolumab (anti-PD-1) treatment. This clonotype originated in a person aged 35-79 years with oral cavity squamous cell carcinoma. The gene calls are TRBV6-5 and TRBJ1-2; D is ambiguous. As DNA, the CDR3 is TGTGCCAGCAGTTACTCGATAGTTGGGCTAGGCTACACCTTC. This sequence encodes CASSYSIVGLGYTF.